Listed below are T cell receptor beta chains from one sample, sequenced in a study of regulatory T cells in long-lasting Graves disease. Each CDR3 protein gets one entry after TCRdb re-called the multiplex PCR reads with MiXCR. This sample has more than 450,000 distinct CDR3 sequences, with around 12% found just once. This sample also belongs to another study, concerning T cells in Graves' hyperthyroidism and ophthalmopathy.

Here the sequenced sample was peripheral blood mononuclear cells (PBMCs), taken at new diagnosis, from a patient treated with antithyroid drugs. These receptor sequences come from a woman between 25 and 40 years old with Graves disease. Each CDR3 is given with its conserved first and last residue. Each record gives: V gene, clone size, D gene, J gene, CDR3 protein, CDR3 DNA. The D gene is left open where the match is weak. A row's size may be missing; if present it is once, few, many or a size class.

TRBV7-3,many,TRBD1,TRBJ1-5,CASSFTRDRVPVYSNQPQHF,TGTGCCAGCAGCTTTACCCGGGACAGGGTCCCTGTTTATAGCAATCAGCCCCAGCATTTT
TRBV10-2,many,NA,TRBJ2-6,CASSDPGSVSGANVLTF,TGCGCCAGCAGTGACCCAGGTTCGGTGTCTGGGGCCAACGTCCTGACTTTC
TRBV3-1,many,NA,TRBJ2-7,CASSPRRRYEQYF,TGTGCCAGCAGCCCCCGACGGCGCTACGAGCAGTACTTC
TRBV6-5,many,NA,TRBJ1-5,CASSLRGISQPQHF,TGTGCCAGCAGTTTACGGGGGATAAGTCAGCCCCAGCATTTT
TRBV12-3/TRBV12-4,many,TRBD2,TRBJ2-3,CASSPLAGGADTQYF,TGTGCCAGCAGCCCTCTAGCGGGAGGAGCAGATACGCAGTATTTT
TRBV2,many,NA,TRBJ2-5,CASTWETQYF,TGTGCCAGCACATGGGAGACCCAGTACTTC
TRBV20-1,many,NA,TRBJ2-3,CSARDLFSADTQYF,TGCAGTGCTAGAGATCTTTTTTCGGCAGATACGCAGTATTTT
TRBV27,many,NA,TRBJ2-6,CASTPAQGSGANVLTF,TGTGCCAGCACCCCCGCCCAGGGTTCTGGGGCCAACGTCCTGACTTTC
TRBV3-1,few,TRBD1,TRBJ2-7,CASSRQGDEYF,TGTGCCAGCAGCCGACAGGGGGATGAGTACTTC
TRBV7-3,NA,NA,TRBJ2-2,CASSSFTGELLF,TGTGCCAGCAGCTCTTTCACCGGGGAGCTGTTGTTT
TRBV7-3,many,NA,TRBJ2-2,CASSPPSGELFF,TGTGCCAGCAGCCCACCGTCCGGGGAGCTGTTTTTT
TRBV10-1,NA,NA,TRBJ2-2,CASSESYSGTNTGELFF,TGCGCCAGCAGTGAGTCGTACAGTGGGACGAACACCGGGGAGCTGTTTTTT
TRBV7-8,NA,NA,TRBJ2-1,CASSFAMSSYNEQFF,TGTGCCAGCAGCTTTGCGATGAGCTCCTACAATGAGCAGTTCTTC
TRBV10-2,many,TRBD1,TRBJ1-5,CASSENWLDRALSNQPQHF,TGCGCCAGCAGTGAGAATTGGTTAGACAGGGCCCTTAGCAATCAGCCCCAGCATTTT
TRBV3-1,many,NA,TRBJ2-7,CASSQGFLDYYEQYF,TGTGCCAGCAGCCAAGGCTTTCTCGACTACTACGAGCAGTACTTC
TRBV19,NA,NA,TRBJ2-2,CASSIGGGHTGELFF,TGTGCCAGTAGTATAGGTGGGGGGCACACCGGGGAGCTGTTTTTT
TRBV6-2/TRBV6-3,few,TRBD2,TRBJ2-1,CASSWGLAGVREQFF,TGTGCCAGCAGTTGGGGACTAGCGGGAGTACGGGAGCAGTTCTTC
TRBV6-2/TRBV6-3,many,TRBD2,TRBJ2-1,CATLPRGVALSSYNEQFF,TGTGCCACCCTACCGCGGGGGGTAGCCCTTTCGTCCTACAATGAGCAGTTCTTC
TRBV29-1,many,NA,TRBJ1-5,CSVAGGPREPQHF,TGCAGCGTGGCCGGGGGGCCCAGGGAGCCCCAGCATTTT
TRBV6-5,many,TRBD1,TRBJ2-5,CASSYSFRGETQYF,TGTGCCAGCAGTTACTCTTTCAGGGGGGAGACCCAGTACTTC
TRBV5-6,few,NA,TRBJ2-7,CASSVPAPRGSYEQYF,TGTGCCAGCAGCGTCCCTGCCCCCCGGGGGTCCTACGAGCAGTACTTC
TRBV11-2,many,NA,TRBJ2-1,CASSLAVGGAYNEQFF,TGTGCCAGCAGCTTAGCAGTGGGGGGTGCATACAATGAGCAGTTCTTC